This T cell receptor (beta chain) was captured in a study of OX40 agonist ivuxolimab in advanced cancers. Looking at the study overall: Intravenous ivuxolimab at 0.01 to 10 mg/kg was given to patients every 2 weeks.

Samples of blood were obtained at baseline, on cycle 4 day 1, and on cycle 7 day 1. The CDR3 has 15 residues. Trimming took off 3 bases at V and 0 bases at J, with 12 bases between the two ends. Germline V gene lookup returns CDR1 GTSNPN and CDR2 SVGIG (reference sequence). This clone was detected a few times. The antigen is not known. Profiled with immunoSEQ multiplex PCR; TCRdb holds only in-frame clones, not every one. The table records 20,000 to 25,000 clones, 65% to 90% of them present only once. Findings and limits, study-wide: Compared with others, partial responders at 0.1-3.0 mg/kg displayed clonal expansion among the lowest. Not determined was the antigen specificity of the expanded peripheral T cells.

The chain carries TRBV30 and TRBJ1-5; D unclear. The material was CD4+ or CD8+ T cells sorted from blood, obtained in a trial of the OX40 agonist ivuxolimab. The receptor comes from an adult with an advanced solid tumor such as melanoma, head and neck, liver or kidney cancer. The CDR3 nucleotides are TGTGCCTGGAGGGTCGGAGGACCTAGCAATCAGCCCCAGCATTTT. Amino acids: CAWRVGGPSNQPQHF.